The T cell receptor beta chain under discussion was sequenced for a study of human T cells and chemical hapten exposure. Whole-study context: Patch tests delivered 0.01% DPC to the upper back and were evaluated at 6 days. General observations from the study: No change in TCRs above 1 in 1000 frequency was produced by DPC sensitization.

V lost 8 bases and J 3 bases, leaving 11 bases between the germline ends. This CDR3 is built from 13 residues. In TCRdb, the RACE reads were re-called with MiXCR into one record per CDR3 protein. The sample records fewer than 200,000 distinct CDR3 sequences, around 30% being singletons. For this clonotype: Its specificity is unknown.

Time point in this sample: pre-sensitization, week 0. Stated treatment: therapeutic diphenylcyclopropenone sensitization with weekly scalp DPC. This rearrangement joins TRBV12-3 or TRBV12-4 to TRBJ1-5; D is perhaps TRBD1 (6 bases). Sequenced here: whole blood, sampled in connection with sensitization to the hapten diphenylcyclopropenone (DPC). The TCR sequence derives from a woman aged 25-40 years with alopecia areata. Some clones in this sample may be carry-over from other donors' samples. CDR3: CASRGQINQPQHF. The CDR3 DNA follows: TGTGCCAGCCGCGGACAGATCAATCAGCCCCAGCATTTT.